The 31 T cell receptor beta chains given below trace back to one sample, sequenced in a study of naive and memory T cell subsets. Two oligonucleotides, mixed equimolar, formed the beta constant-region primer covering TRBC1 and TRBC2. TCRdb reprocessed the UMI-ligation and nested PCR reads via MiXCR and lists one record per CDR3 protein. The sample has approximately 85,000 distinct CDR3 sequences; 7% are singletons. Material: central memory CD4+ T cells from blood. These receptors came from a human donor in good health.

The chain uses TRBV18 and TRBJ2-7, with 7 bases that match TRBD1. V was clipped by 5 bases and J by 2 bases; unmatched bases: 3. In germline, CDR1 is KGHSH, CDR2 LQKENI. This CDR3 contains 13 residues. Written as DNA, the CDR3 is TGTGCCAGCTCAGTCACAGGGGCCTACGAGCAGTACTTC. This sequence encodes CASSVTGAYEQYF.

This clonotype was counted a few times. V is TRBV6-2 or TRBV6-3 and J is TRBJ2-3, with D perhaps matching TRBD2 (5 bases). The length of the CDR3 is 12 residues. V dropped 5 bases and J dropped 10 bases, with 13 bases sitting between them. CDR1 is MNHEY and CDR2 is SVGEGT in the germline V gene. CDR3 protein: CASSPAPRAQYF. The CDR3 nucleotides read TGTGCCAGCAGTCCGGCCCCGCGGGCGCAGTATTTT.

In its sample, this clonotype was seen a few times. The chain recombines TRBV7-9 with TRBJ1-1; possible D gene TRBD1, 5 bases. Between the trimmed V and J ends, which lost 6 bases and 0 bases, there was a span of 11 bases. Germline CDR1 SEHNR, CDR2 FQNEAQ (reference sequence). The CDR3 spans 14 residues. The CDR3 protein is CASSLEGLNTEAFF. The CDR3 DNA reads TGTGCCAGCAGTTTGGAGGGACTGAACACTGAAGCTTTCTTT.

The rearrangement links TRBV12-3 or TRBV12-4 to TRBJ2-3; D may be TRBD2 (7 bases). The V gene lost 5 bases and the J gene lost 2 bases, with 20 bases spanning the gap. This CDR3 has 17 residues. The CDR3 loop is CASSPLAGAGLTDTQYF. The CDR3 DNA sequence: TGTGCCAGCAGTCCCCTGGCGGGGGCGGGGCTCACAGATACGCAGTATTTT.

This clonotype occurred a few times. The rearrangement joins TRBV7-9 to TRBJ1-1; 9 bases are shared with TRBD1. V gave up 1 base and J gave up 0 bases; unmatched junction bases: 6. Germline values: CDR1 SEHNR, CDR2 FQNEAQ (reference sequence). This CDR3 is 17 amino acids long. The DNA of the CDR3 is TGTGCCAGCAGCTTAGTTGGGACAGGGCGCATGAACACTGAAGCTTTCTTT. Translation: CASSLVGTGRMNTEAFF. Full variable domain (remainder filled in from reference TRBV7-9 and TRBJ1-1): DTGVSQNPRHKITKRGQNVTFRCDPISEHNRLYWYRQTLGQGPEFLTYFQNEAQLEKSRLLSDRFSAERPKGSFSTLEIQRTEQGDSAMYLCASSLVGTGRMNTEAFFGQGTRLTVV.

The table lists this clonotype with many counts. The chain carries TRBV2 and TRBJ2-7; possible D gene TRBD2, 6 bases. Germline V gene sequence: CDR1 SNHLY, CDR2 FYNNEI. There are 15 residues in the CDR3. Trimming cost V 7 bases and J 3 bases, with 19 bases left between them. CDR3 coding DNA: TGTGCCAGCACTGCCGAGACTAGTACGTTCTACGAGCAGTACTTC. Its protein is CASTAETSTFYEQYF.

This clonotype was counted ten times or more. The chain employs TRBV29-1 and TRBJ2-5; TRBD1 might be the D (5 bases). V gave up 7 bases and J gave up 4 bases, with 16 bases separating them. CDR1 is SQVTM and CDR2 is ANQGSEA in the germline V gene. The length of the CDR3 is 13 residues. This chain's CDR3 is CSAQVGQVETQYF. The DNA of the CDR3 is TGCAGCGCCCAGGTGGGGCAGGTAGAGACCCAGTACTTC.

This clonotype was counted a few times. V is TRBV20-1 and J is TRBJ2-3, with TRBD2 matching over 13 bases. The CDR3 consists of 19 residues. V lost 6 bases to trimming and J lost 2 bases; unmatched junction nucleotides: 17. CDR1 DFQATT and CDR2 SNEGSKA come from the germline V gene (reference sequence). CDR3 DNA: TGCAGTGCCTCTACCCCGGGACTAGCGGGGACAAATCCCACAGATACGCAGTATTTT. Its translation is CSASTPGLAGTNPTDTQYF.

This clonotype came up many times. The chain uses TRBV6-1 and TRBJ2-6; TRBD1 aligns across 7 bases. The V gene's germline CDR1 is MNHNS and CDR2 SASEGT. There are 17 residues in the CDR3. With 2 bases clipped from V and 4 bases from J, the junction kept 8 bases outside the gene matches. The CDR3 loop reads CASSEMDRNFGANVLTF. The CDR3 DNA reads TGTGCCAGCAGTGAAATGGACAGGAACTTCGGGGCCAACGTCCTGACTTTC.

This clonotype was counted many times. V is TRBV6-2 or TRBV6-3 and J is TRBJ1-5, with D possibly matching TRBD1 (5 bases). This CDR3 spans 14 amino acids. Trimming removed 5 bases from V and 7 bases from J, with 15 bases in between. Germline V gene lookup returns CDR1 MNHEY and CDR2 SVGEGT. As DNA, the CDR3 is TGTGCCAGCAGTCAGACAGAGGGGCGGCAGCCCCAGCATTTT. Its protein is CASSQTEGRQPQHF.

This clonotype was picked up many times. This chain links TRBV20-1 with TRBJ1-1; a possible D gene is TRBD1 (6 bases). Trimming cost V 4 bases and J 1 base, with 10 bases left between them. CDR1 and CDR2 from the germline V gene are DFQATT and SNEGSKA (reference sequence). The CDR3 loop spans 13 amino acids. The CDR3 spells CSAIRTENTEAFF. As DNA, the CDR3 is TGCAGTGCTATAAGGACAGAGAACACTGAAGCTTTCTTT.

V gene TRBV6-2 or TRBV6-3 combines with J gene TRBJ2-5, with 9 bases fitting TRBD2. Trimming at V came to 4 bases and at J to 1 base, leaving 7 bases not matched to a gene. This CDR3 is built from 16 residues. Germline loops: CDR1 MNHEY, CDR2 SVGEGT. CDR3 nucleotides: TGTGCCAGCAGTTCGGACGGGACTAGCCGCCAAGAGACCCAGTACTTC. It yields the protein CASSSDGTSRQETQYF.

This clonotype has a handful of counts. The CDR3 loop reads CASTLHGSNSNQPQHF. CDR3 coding DNA: TGTGCCAGCACTCTACACGGATCCAATAGCAATCAGCCCCAGCATTTT. This chain connects TRBV2 to TRBJ1-5; D uncertain. V gave up 7 bases and J gave up 0 bases, with 16 bases separating them. Looked up from germline, CDR1 is SNHLY and CDR2 is FYNNEI. The CDR3 is 16 amino acids.

The rearrangement links TRBV5-1 to TRBJ2-7, with a weak D call TRBD1 (6 bases). From germline, CDR1 is SGHRS and CDR2 YFSETQ. The CDR3 is made up of 14 amino acids. The ends were cut back, 1 base at V and 0 bases at J, with 8 bases in the middle. CDR3 in amino acids: CASSLRQASYEQYF. The CDR3 DNA is TGCGCCAGCAGCTTGCGACAGGCCTCCTACGAGCAGTACTTC.

This clonotype was observed at least ten times. The chain recombines TRBV6-6 with TRBJ1-6; 7 nucleotides agree with TRBD1. V was clipped by 7 bases and J by 3 bases; unmatched bases: 18. The germline V gene has CDR1 MNHNY and CDR2 SVGAGI (reference sequence). This CDR3 has 19 amino acids. The CDR3 protein is CASTPTLPGTARYNSPLHF. For the CDR3, the DNA is TGTGCCAGCACCCCAACCCTTCCCGGGACAGCCCGCTATAATTCACCCCTCCACTTT.

This clonotype was seen a handful of times. In DNA form, the CDR3 reads TGTGCCACCCTCGATAGCGGGAGGGGAAATACGCAGTATTTT. As protein: CATLDSGRGNTQYF. This sequence joins TRBV6-2 or TRBV6-3 and TRBJ2-3, with TRBD2 matching 11 bases. This CDR3 comprises 14 residues. V shed 10 bases and J 7 bases; nucleotides not matched to a gene: 10. Germline V CDR1 and CDR2: MNHEY, SVGEGT.

The chain links TRBV7-2 to TRBJ2-4, with unresolved D. The CDR3 has 15 amino acids. Trimming removed 8 bases from V and 9 bases from J, with 23 bases in between. From germline, CDR1 is SGHTA and CDR2 FQGNSA. This chain's CDR3 is CASRRPSPGEGIQYF. The CDR3, as DNA: TGTGCCAGCCGACGTCCCTCCCCAGGTGAAGGCATTCAGTACTTC. The full variable domain, completed using reference TRBV7-2 and TRBJ2-4, is GAGVSQSPSNKVTEKGKDVELRCDPISGHTALYWYRQSLGQGLEFLIYFQGNSAPDKSGLPSDRFSAERTGGSVSTLTIQRTQQEDSAVYLCASRRPSPGEGIQYFGAGTRLSVL.

The chain links TRBV7-9 to TRBJ2-1, with D possibly matching TRBD1 (5 bases). Trimming took off 4 bases at V and 5 bases at J, with 12 bases between the two ends. Germline CDR1 SEHNR, CDR2 FQNEAQ (reference sequence). The CDR3 totals 14 residues. The CDR3 DNA is TGTGCCAGCAGCTATAAGGGGCCCAACAATGAGCAGTTCTTC. Translating it yields CASSYKGPNNEQFF.

The chain has TRBV2 and TRBJ2-3, with 14 bases matching TRBD2. The CDR3 spans 14 residues. Trimming took 8 bases from V and 7 from J; bases not matched to a gene: 5. Germline loops: CDR1 SNHLY, CDR2 FYNNEI. The CDR3 coding sequence is TGTGCCAGCGGGACTAGCGGGGGTGTAAATACGCAGTATTTT. Protein sequence: CASGTSGGVNTQYF.

The V gene is TRBV19, the J gene TRBJ1-1; D call uncertain. This CDR3 is 13 amino acids long. The V end was cut by 6 bases, the J end by 0 bases, with 8 bases between. From germline, CDR1 is LNHDA and CDR2 SQIVND (reference sequence). CDR3 region: CASREGVNTEAFF. The CDR3 region has the DNA TGTGCCAGTAGGGAGGGCGTGAACACTGAAGCTTTCTTT.

This clonotype was seen repeatedly, ten times or more. The V call is TRBV4-2, the J call TRBJ2-7; D remains unclear. Germline V gene data show CDR1 as LGHNA and CDR2 as YNFKEQ. Trimming pared 0 bases from V and 6 bases from J, leaving 15 bases between. The CDR3 contains 15 residues. CDR3 bases: TGTGCCAGCAGCCAAGACAGGTACTGGGTTATCGAGCAGTACTTC. The encoded protein is CASSQDRYWVIEQYF.

This clonotype was seen a few times. CDR3 residues: CASRDRDSAFF. In DNA, the CDR3 is TGTGCCAGCAGGGACAGGGACTCAGCTTTCTTT. J is TRBJ1-1 and V is TRBV6-2 or TRBV6-3, with 8 bases fitting TRBD1. Trimming removed 6 bases from V and 10 bases from J; junction bases left unmatched: 4. CDR1 and CDR2 from the germline V gene are MNHEY and SVGEGT. The CDR3 has 11 amino acids.

This clonotype was seen more than once but under ten times. The genes are TRBV14 and TRBJ2-3; 11 bases fit TRBD2. The germline V gene encodes CDR1 SGHDN and CDR2 FVKESK. The CDR3 has 18 residues. V shed 0 bases and J 1 base; nucleotides not matched to a gene: 6. The CDR3 nucleotides are TGTGCCAGCAGCCAAGACCCTCCGGGACTAGCGGGCACAGATACGCAGTATTTT. As protein: CASSQDPPGLAGTDTQYF.

This clonotype was seen repeatedly, ten times or more. The CDR3 DNA reads TGTGCCAGCAGCTTAGCGCGGGTAACAGGATTTGAAGACACTGAAGCTTTCTTT. It translates to CASSLARVTGFEDTEAFF. The chain has TRBV7-9 and TRBJ1-1; D is perhaps TRBD1 (5 bases). The CDR3 is 18 amino acids. Germline V gives CDR1 SEHNR, CDR2 FQNEAQ (reference sequence). Trimming left V 0 bases short and J 3 bases short, with 20 bases between.

A remark on this clonotype: A much larger clone differs by one base, so this may be a read error. This sequence joins TRBV15 and TRBJ2-7; D may match TRBD1 or TRBD2 (5 bases each). The CDR3 consists of 14 residues. Germline-derived CDR1 and CDR2 are LNHNV and YYDKDF (reference sequence). V was pared by 4 bases and J by 2 bases, with 12 bases between. The CDR3 sequence: CATSTGTITYEQYF. The CDR3 region has the DNA TGTGCCACCAGCACTGGGACCATAACCTACGAGCAGTACTTC. The entire variable domain, with the rest obtained from reference TRBV15 and TRBJ2-7, is as follows: DAMVIQNPRYQVTQFGKPVTLSCSQTLNHNVMYWYQQKSSQAPKLLFHYYDKDFNNEADTPDNFQSRRPNTSFCFLDIRSPGLGDTAMYLCATSTGTITYEQYFGPGTRLTVT.

This clonotype was seen a few times. J is TRBJ2-2 and V is TRBV7-9, with TRBD2 matching over 8 bases. The CDR3 extends over 15 amino acids. With V trimmed by 6 bases and J by 2 bases, 5 bases remained unmatched. The V gene's germline CDR1 is SEHNR and CDR2 FQNEAQ (reference sequence). This CDR3 is CASSPLAANTGELFF. The CDR3 DNA sequence: TGTGCCAGCAGTCCACTAGCGGCCAACACCGGGGAGCTGTTTTTT.

This chain links TRBV6-2 or TRBV6-3 with TRBJ2-7; a weak D match, TRBD1 (5 bases). The germline gives CDR1 MNHEY, CDR2 SVGEGT. The germline V and J ends were trimmed by 6 bases and 2 bases, with 11 bases remaining between them. The CDR3 loop spans 13 amino acids. The CDR3 DNA reads TGTGCCAGCAGACGGACATCTACCTACGAGCAGTACTTC. It codes for CASRRTSTYEQYF.

Many counts were recorded for this clonotype. The chain uses TRBV14 and TRBJ1-2; the match to TRBD1 covers 7 bases. Germline assignment: CDR1 SGHDN and CDR2 FVKESK. J gave up 9 bases and V 4 bases, and 11 bases lay outside the gene matches. The CDR3 covers 14 residues. This CDR3 reads CASSLSRQGHSYTF. DNA for the CDR3: TGTGCCAGCAGCCTCTCTCGACAGGGACATAGCTACACCTTC. The variable domain in full, completed from reference TRBV14 and TRBJ1-2, reads EAGVTQFPSHSVIEKGQTVTLRCDPISGHDNLYWYRRVMGKEIKFLLHFVKESKQDESGMPNNRFLAERTGGTYSTLKVQPAELEDSGVYFCASSLSRQGHSYTFGSGTRLTVV.

This chain connects TRBV7-2 to TRBJ2-2, with no clear D. This CDR3 region has 13 residues. Trimming left V 4 bases short and J 7 bases short, with 10 bases between. Germline V CDR1 and CDR2: SGHTA, FQGNSA. The CDR3 loop is CASSSNDGGELFF. The CDR3 region has the DNA TGTGCCAGCAGCTCCAACGACGGCGGGGAGCTGTTTTTT.

This clonotype was seen a few times. The chain recombines TRBV27 with TRBJ1-4, with D perhaps matching TRBD1 (5 bases). Per germline, CDR1 MNHEY and CDR2 SMNVEV (reference sequence). The V end lost 4 bases, the J end lost 6 bases, and 12 bases lay between the germline ends. The CDR3 is 14 amino acids. CDR3 DNA: TGTGCCAGCAGTTACCGGGACGACGATGAAAAACTGTTTTTT. It is translated as CASSYRDDDEKLFF.

This rearrangement joins TRBV30 to TRBJ1-1; possibly TRBD1 for D (5 bases). With 0 bases removed from V and 8 bases from J, the gap between germline ends came to 16 bases. The CDR3 extends over 14 amino acids. CDR1 is GTSNPN and CDR2 is SVGIG in the germline V gene (reference sequence). This chain's CDR3 is CAWSVNGGGREAFF. CDR3 DNA: TGTGCCTGGAGTGTAAACGGGGGTGGGAGAGAAGCTTTCTTT.